A single sample gave rise to the 25 T cell receptor beta chains below, sequenced in a study of T-cell reconstitution after alpha-beta-depleted transplantation in children. Using unique molecular identifiers, the investigators prepared the TCRbeta library. TCRdb re-called the PCR reads with MiXCR, one entry per CDR3 protein. The data hold about a million distinct CDR3 sequences, with under 30% observed a single time. This specimen consisted of PBMCs, mostly from graft donor cells, obtained 360 days after TCRalphabeta/CD19-depleted stem cell transplant. Receptors were obtained from a boy younger than two who had a stem cell transplant for SCID, so the T cells may come from the graft donor.

This chain joins TRBV28 and TRBJ1-2; TRBD1 is a possible D gene (6 bases). CDR3 length: 14 residues. Germline CDR1 MDHEN, CDR2 SYDVKM. V was pared by 6 bases and J by 0 bases, with 11 bases between. The CDR3 DNA follows: TGTGCCAGCAGCCCTCAGGGGACTAACTATGGCTACACCTTC. Translated, it gives CASSPQGTNYGYTF.

This clonotype was counted only a few times. The chain has TRBV2 and TRBJ2-7; D unclear. Between the trimmed V and J ends, which lost 6 bases and 0 bases, there was a span of 9 bases. CDR3 length: 13 residues. CDR1 and CDR2 from the germline V gene are SNHLY and FYNNEI. The CDR3 nucleotides are TGTGCCAGCAGATGGACCTTCTCCTACGAGCAGTACTTC. Protein sequence: CASRWTFSYEQYF.

This clonotype appeared a few times. The chain employs TRBV7-9 and TRBJ2-7, with D unresolved. Trimming stripped 5 bases from V and 2 bases from J, with 13 bases between. Germline CDR1 SEHNR, CDR2 FQNEAQ (reference sequence). This CDR3 has 14 amino acids. In DNA, the CDR3 is TGTGCCAGCAGCCCCCTGGACGCGGCCTACGAGCAGTACTTC. This translates into CASSPLDAAYEQYF.

This chain links TRBV12-3 or TRBV12-4 with TRBJ2-5; weak D call: TRBD2 (9 bases). V lost 3 bases and J lost 5, with 25 bases in between. The CDR3 covers 18 residues. The CDR3 bases are TGTGCCAGCAGTTTCCCGATATTCGCTAGCGGGGACAGGGAGACCCAGTACTTC. Its protein product is CASSFPIFASGDRETQYF.

This clonotype was recorded a few times. The chain combines TRBV5-1 with TRBJ2-1, with 10 bases matching TRBD1. V shed 6 bases and J 3 bases; nucleotides not matched to a gene: 12. The CDR3 is made up of 17 amino acids. CDR1 is SGHRS and CDR2 is YFSETQ in the germline V gene. The CDR3 DNA reads TGCGCCAGCAACGGACAGGGGGGACTAGGAGGCTACAATGAGCAGTTCTTC. It specifies CASNGQGGLGGYNEQFF.

A single count supports this clonotype. The chain has TRBV3-1 and TRBJ2-2; no clear D. This CDR3 is built from 16 residues. The germline V gene has CDR1 LGHDT and CDR2 YNNKEL (reference sequence). Trimming cost V 4 bases and J 1 base, with 13 bases left between them. The CDR3 reads CASSRRVIQNTGELFF. Here the CDR3 DNA reads TGTGCCAGCAGCCGACGAGTAATACAGAACACCGGGGAGCTGTTTTTT.

This clonotype was observed a few times. This chain uses TRBV5-4 with TRBJ2-2, with D unresolved. The V gene lost 4 bases and the J gene lost 4 bases, with 17 bases spanning the gap. The length of the CDR3 is 16 residues. Germline V gene data show CDR1 as SGHNT and CDR2 as YYREEE (reference sequence). The CDR3 sequence: CASSDARPLATGELFF. The CDR3 DNA sequence: TGTGCCAGCAGCGACGCCCGGCCTTTGGCCACCGGGGAGCTGTTTTTT.

In this sample, this clonotype turned up a few times. This chain connects TRBV7-2 to TRBJ2-3; TRBD2 aligns across 8 bases. Germline V gene lookup returns CDR1 SGHTA and CDR2 FQGNSA. This CDR3 contains 13 residues. Trimming at V came to 5 bases and at J to 10 bases, leaving 8 bases not matched to a gene. CDR3 coding DNA: TGTGCCAGCAGCGCGGGGGGACGGGGTCCGCAGTATTTT. It yields the protein CASSAGGRGPQYF.

The V gene is TRBV2, the J gene TRBJ2-2; D remains ambiguous. Per germline, CDR1 SNHLY and CDR2 FYNNEI. The CDR3 is made up of 15 amino acids. V shed 6 bases and J shed 0 bases, with 11 bases lying between them. DNA for the CDR3: TGTGCCAGCAGCACGCCGAGAGCGAACACCGGGGAGCTGTTTTTT. It is translated as CASSTPRANTGELFF. The entire variable domain, with the rest obtained from reference TRBV2 and TRBJ2-2, is as follows: EPEVTQTPSHQVTQMGQEVILRCVPISNHLYFYWYRQILGQKVEFLVSFYNNEISEKSEIFDDQFSVERPDGSNFTLKIRSTKLEDSAMYFCASSTPRANTGELFFGEGSRLTVL.

This clonotype turned up a few times. The CDR3 spells CASSRVDSYNEQFF. Written as DNA, the CDR3 is TGCGCCAGCTCAAGAGTCGACTCCTACAATGAGCAGTTCTTC. J is TRBJ2-1 and V is TRBV5-1; no reliable D call. The CDR3 is 14 amino acids. V was clipped by 7 bases and J by 0 bases, with 11 bases between them. The germline V gene has CDR1 SGHRS and CDR2 YFSETQ.

The chain recombines TRBV20-1 with TRBJ1-5; perhaps TRBD1 as D (6 bases). The V end lost 3 bases, the J end lost 3 bases, and 15 bases lay between the germline ends. The CDR3 has 15 amino acids. Germline V gene data show CDR1 as DFQATT and CDR2 as SNEGSKA (reference sequence). This CDR3 is CSARGRAGVNQPQHF. Written as DNA, the CDR3 is TGCAGTGCTAGGGGACGGGCAGGGGTCAATCAGCCCCAGCATTTT.

The chain recombines TRBV18 with TRBJ2-2; no definite D call. Looked up from germline, CDR1 is KGHSH and CDR2 is LQKENI. There are 12 residues in the CDR3. Trimming pared 0 bases from V and 9 bases from J, leaving 5 bases between. The CDR3 nucleotides are TGTGCCAGCTCACCACCGAACCGGGAGCTGTTTTTT. This codes for CASSPPNRELFF.

V is TRBV6-5 and J is TRBJ1-1, with a possible D match to TRBD1 (5 bases). The CDR3 extends over 11 amino acids. Germline CDR1 and CDR2: MNHEY and SVGAGI. Trimming stripped 5 bases from V and 9 bases from J, with 10 bases between. This chain's CDR3 is CASSTGFQAFF. The CDR3 coding sequence is TGTGCCAGCAGTACAGGTTTTCAAGCTTTCTTT.

The V and J genes are TRBV19 and TRBJ2-5, with a possible D match to TRBD2 (6 bases). This CDR3 has 15 amino acids. Trimming left V 5 bases short and J 1 base short, with 14 bases between. Germline CDR1 is LNHDA and CDR2 is SQIVND (reference sequence). CDR3 nucleotide sequence: TGTGCCAGTAGTCGGCTTAGCGGTATCCAAGAGACCCAGTACTTC. Protein: CASSRLSGIQETQYF.

This chain uses TRBV9 with TRBJ2-6; no definite D call. V was cut by 4 bases and J by 0 bases, with 14 bases left in between. Germline CDR1 SGDLS, CDR2 YYNGEE. The CDR3 consists of 17 residues. The CDR3 DNA reads TGTGCCAGCAGCTCCGTATCCCTCGACTCTGGGGCCAACGTCCTGACTTTC. The encoded protein is CASSSVSLDSGANVLTF. Variable domain in full (rest from reference TRBV9 and TRBJ2-6): DSGVTQTPKHLITATGQRVTLRCSPRSGDLSVYWYQQSLDQGLQFLIQYYNGEERAKGNILERFSAQQFPDLHSELNLSSLELGDSALYFCASSSVSLDSGANVLTFGAGSRLTVL.

The rearrangement joins TRBV5-4 to TRBJ2-2; D is perhaps TRBD2 (6 bases). The CDR3 length is 15 residues. With 2 bases removed from V and 1 base from J, the gap between germline ends came to 9 bases. Germline V lookup: CDR1 SGHNT, CDR2 YYREEE (reference sequence). The CDR3 DNA follows: TGTGCCAGCAGCTTCGGGGGTGAGAACACCGGGGAGCTGTTTTTT. Translation: CASSFGGENTGELFF.

The chain recombines TRBV7-9 with TRBJ1-1, with D hard to call. In germline, CDR1 is SEHNR, CDR2 FQNEAQ (reference sequence). The CDR3 is made up of 15 amino acids. Trimming pared 3 bases from V and 1 base from J, leaving 12 bases between. CDR3 sequence: CASSLTPSPNTEAFF. The CDR3 DNA reads TGTGCCAGCAGCTTGACACCGAGCCCGAACACTGAAGCTTTCTTT.

This clonotype was seen more than once but under ten times. The rearrangement joins TRBV5-1 to TRBJ2-7, with TRBD1 as a possible D gene (6 bases). Germline CDR1 SGHRS, CDR2 YFSETQ. Trimming took 3 bases from V and 3 from J, leaving 10 bases between them. This CDR3 spans 13 amino acids. CDR3 bases: TGCGCCAGCAGCTCCCGGGACATCTACGAGCAGTACTTC. Translated: CASSSRDIYEQYF.

This clonotype has only a few counts. The genes are TRBV7-9 and TRBJ2-5; D remains ambiguous. Germline V gene data show CDR1 as SEHNR and CDR2 as FQNEAQ (reference sequence). The CDR3 covers 14 residues. Trimming pared 2 bases from V and 1 base from J, leaving 8 bases between. CDR3 region: CASSLSAGQETQYF. The CDR3 bases are TGTGCCAGCAGCTTATCGGCCGGCCAAGAGACCCAGTACTTC.

This clonotype has just a few counts. The chain uses TRBV12-3 or TRBV12-4 and TRBJ1-1; D gene uncertain. This CDR3 has 14 amino acids. The V gene lost 2 bases and the J gene lost 4 bases, with 11 bases spanning the gap. Written as DNA, the CDR3 is TGTGCCAGCAGTTTAAGGTCCGTGGGCACTGAAGCTTTCTTT. Translated: CASSLRSVGTEAFF.

This rearrangement joins TRBV12-3 or TRBV12-4 to TRBJ2-3, with 10 positions matching TRBD1. This CDR3 has 16 amino acids. J lost 5 bases, V lost 4 bases, and 9 bases had no gene match. In nucleotides, the CDR3 is TGTGCCAGCAGTTCGGGGCGGGACAGGGGCCAAGATACGCAGTATTTT. It encodes CASSSGRDRGQDTQYF.

In its sample, this clonotype was seen a few times. The chain carries TRBV7-9 and TRBJ2-7; possibly TRBD1 for D (6 bases). Germline V lookup: CDR1 SEHNR, CDR2 FQNEAQ (reference sequence). The V gene lost 5 bases and the J gene lost 1 base, with 15 bases spanning the gap. This CDR3 region has 15 residues. This CDR3 is CASSQAGDTSYEQYF. The CDR3 DNA follows: TGTGCCAGCAGCCAGGCAGGGGACACGTCCTACGAGCAGTACTTC.

The chain has TRBV5-5 and TRBJ2-3; no firm D call. Between the trimmed V and J ends, which lost 4 bases and 2 bases, there was a span of 14 bases. The CDR3 runs to 15 residues. CDR1 is SGHKS and CDR2 is YYEKEE in the germline V gene (reference sequence). The CDR3 DNA sequence: TGTGCCAGCAGCCAAACCCCACTGTACACAGATACGCAGTATTTT. Its translation is CASSQTPLYTDTQYF.

The CDR3 loop reads CASSSLRTGRSYEQYF. The CDR3, as DNA: TGTGCCAGCAGCTCCCTTCGGACAGGGAGATCCTACGAGCAGTACTTC. The chain couples TRBV7-9 to TRBJ2-7; TRBD1 matches 8 bases. Germline V CDR1 and CDR2: SEHNR, FQNEAQ (reference sequence). This CDR3 has 16 amino acids. Trimming removed 4 bases from V and 1 base from J; junction bases left unmatched: 9.

This clonotype was seen more than once but under ten times. This chain joins TRBV14 and TRBJ2-7; weak D call: TRBD1 (6 bases). Trimming removed 1 base at V and 3 bases at J, with 22 bases between. Germline V CDR1 and CDR2: SGHDN, FVKESK. This CDR3 comprises 18 residues. CDR3 amino acids: CASSQVGALGGPYYEQYF. The CDR3 region has the DNA TGTGCCAGCAGCCAAGTCGGGGCCTTAGGGGGTCCCTACTACGAGCAGTACTTC.